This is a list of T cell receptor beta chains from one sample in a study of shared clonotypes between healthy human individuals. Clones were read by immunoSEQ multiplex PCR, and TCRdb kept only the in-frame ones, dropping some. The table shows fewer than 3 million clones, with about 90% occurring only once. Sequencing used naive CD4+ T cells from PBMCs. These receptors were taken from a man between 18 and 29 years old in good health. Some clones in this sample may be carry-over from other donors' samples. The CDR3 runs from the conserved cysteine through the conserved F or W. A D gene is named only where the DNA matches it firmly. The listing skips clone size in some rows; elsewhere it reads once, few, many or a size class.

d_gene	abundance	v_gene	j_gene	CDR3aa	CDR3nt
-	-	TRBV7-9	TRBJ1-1	CASSSLSGGGNTEAFF	TGTGCCAGCAGCTCCTTGTCAGGAGGGGGGAACACTGAAGCTTTCTTT
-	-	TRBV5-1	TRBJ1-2	CASSSSGTWNGYTF	TGCGCCAGCAGCTCCTCAGGGACGTGGAATGGCTACACCTTC
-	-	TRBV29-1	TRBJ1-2	CSGSTADLVGYTF	TGCAGCGGCTCCACAGCAGACCTAGTTGGCTACACCTTC
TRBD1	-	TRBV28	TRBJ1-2	CASRPTGTEINYGYTF	TGTGCCAGCAGACCAACCGGGACAGAAATTAACTATGGCTACACCTTC
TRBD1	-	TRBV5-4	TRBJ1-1	CASSFGTGLKETEAFF	TGTGCCAGCAGCTTTGGGACAGGGCTGAAGGAGACTGAAGCTTTCTTT
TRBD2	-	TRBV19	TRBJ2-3	CASSITSGSSTDTQYF	TGTGCCAGTAGTATAACGAGCGGGAGTAGCACAGATACGCAGTATTTT
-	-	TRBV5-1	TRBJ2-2	CASSLRSQLNTGELFF	TGCGCCAGCAGCTTGAGGTCCCAACTGAACACCGGGGAGCTGTTTTTT
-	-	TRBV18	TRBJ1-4	CASSPGGAYEKLFF	TGTGCCAGCTCACCAGGGGGGGCGTATGAAAAACTGTTTTTT
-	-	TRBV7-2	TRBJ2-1	CASSPLGGSRQFF	TGTGCCAGCAGCCCCTTAGGGGGATCCCGGCAGTTCTTC
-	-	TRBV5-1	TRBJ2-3	CASSLANRLDRTDTQYF	TGCGCCAGCAGCTTGGCTAACAGGCTGGATCGCACAGATACGCAGTATTTT
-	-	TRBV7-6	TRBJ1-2	CASSPGQTAGGYTF	TGTGCCAGCAGCCCAGGACAAACTGCCGGCGGCTACACCTTC
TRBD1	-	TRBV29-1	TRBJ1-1	CSVEDRGGEAFF	TGCAGCGTTGAAGACAGGGGGGGTGAAGCTTTCTTT
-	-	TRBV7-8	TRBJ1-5	CASSPAVQVLIDINQPQHF	TGTGCCAGCAGCCCCGCAGTCCAGGTCCTTATCGATATCAATCAGCCCCAGCATTTT
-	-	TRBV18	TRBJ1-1	CASSPPGQGGFWGTEAFF	TGTGCCAGCTCACCACCGGGGCAGGGTGGATTTTGGGGGACTGAAGCTTTCTTT
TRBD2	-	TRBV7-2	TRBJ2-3	CASSLLAGGIGDTQYF	TGTGCCAGCAGCTTACTGGCGGGAGGAATTGGAGATACGCAGTATTTT
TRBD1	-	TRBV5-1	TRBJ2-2	CASSLRTGPWGELFF	TGCGCCAGCAGCTTGAGGACAGGGCCGTGGGGGGAGCTGTTTTTT
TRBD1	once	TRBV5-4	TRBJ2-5	CASSLANRGTTQYF	TGTGCCAGCAGCTTGGCGAACAGGGGGACGACCCAGTACTTC
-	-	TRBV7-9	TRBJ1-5	CASSPSNGLGDQPQHF	TGTGCCAGCAGCCCCTCTAACGGACTAGGGGATCAGCCCCAGCATTTT
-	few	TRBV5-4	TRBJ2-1	CASSYPGATLSLSQFF	TGTGCCAGCAGCTACCCCGGGGCTACGTTAAGCCTATCGCAGTTCTTC
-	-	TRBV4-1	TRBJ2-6	CASSQDPRGKVGGANVLTF	TGCGCCAGCAGCCAAGATCCCAGGGGTAAAGTTGGTGGGGCCAACGTCCTGACTTTC
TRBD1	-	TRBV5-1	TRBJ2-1	CASSRRTGGSYNEQFF	TGCGCCAGCAGCCGAAGAACAGGGGGCTCCTACAATGAGCAGTTCTTC
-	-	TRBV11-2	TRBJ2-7	CASGLSSVEGGEQYF	TGTGCCAGCGGTCTCTCCAGCGTGGAAGGTGGAGAGCAGTACTTC
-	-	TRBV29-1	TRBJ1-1	CSLRSRNTEAFF	TGCAGCCTCCGGTCCCGGAACACTGAAGCTTTCTTT
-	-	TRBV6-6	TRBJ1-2	CASSYSPTGNYGYTF	TGTGCCAGCAGTTACTCCCCGACAGGAAACTATGGCTACACCTTC